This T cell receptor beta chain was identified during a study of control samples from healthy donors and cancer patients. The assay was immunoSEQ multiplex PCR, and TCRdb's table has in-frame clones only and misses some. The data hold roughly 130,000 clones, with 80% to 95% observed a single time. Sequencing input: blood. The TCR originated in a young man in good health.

The CDR3 is CATSGQGPYNEQFF. CDR3 nucleotides: TGTGCCACCAGTGGGCAGGGACCCTACAATGAGCAGTTCTTC. The rearrangement links TRBV24-1 to TRBJ2-1, with D perhaps given as TRBD1 or TRBD2 (5 bases each). V was clipped by 5 bases and J by 2 bases, with 9 bases between them. Per germline, CDR1 KGHDR and CDR2 SFDVKD. The CDR3 is 14 residues long.